This T cell receptor beta chain originates from a study of blood T cell repertoires in COVID-19. Study background: The study drew acute and convalescent COVID-19 samples from the United States, Italy and Spain. PBMCs, B-cell-depleted T cells, or T cells were the source of the cDNA or gDNA that made up the material.

In the authors' workflow: By means of reference gene primer amplification, nucleated cell counts were estimated. Sequenced by immunoSEQ multiplex PCR; TCRdb stores in-frame clones only, minus some. The V and J calls and clone size were taken over from that table, and D and trimming were inferred from the DNA. This table holds 220,000 or so clones, about 85% found once. The CDR3 totals 14 residues. In germline, CDR1 is LNHDA, CDR2 SQIVND (reference sequence). V lost 5 bases and J 4 bases, leaving 12 bases between the germline ends. The sequencing sample was made of peripheral blood. The origin of this receptor is a woman aged 60-75 years who had recovered from COVID-19. This sequence joins TRBV19 and TRBJ1-5; D gene uncertain. CDR3 DNA: TGTGCCAGTAGTCCGGATGGCGGTAATCAGCCCCAGCATTTT. It specifies CASSPDGGNQPQHF.